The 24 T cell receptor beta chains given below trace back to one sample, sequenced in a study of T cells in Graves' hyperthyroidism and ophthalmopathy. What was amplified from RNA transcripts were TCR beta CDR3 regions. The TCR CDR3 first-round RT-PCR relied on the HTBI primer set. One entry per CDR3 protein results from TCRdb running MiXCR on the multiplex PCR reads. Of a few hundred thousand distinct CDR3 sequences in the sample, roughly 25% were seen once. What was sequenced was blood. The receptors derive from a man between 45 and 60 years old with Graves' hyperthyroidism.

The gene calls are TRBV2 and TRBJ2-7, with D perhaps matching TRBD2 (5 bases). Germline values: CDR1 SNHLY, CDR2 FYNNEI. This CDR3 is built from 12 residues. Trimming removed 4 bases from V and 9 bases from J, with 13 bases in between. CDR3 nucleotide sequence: TGTGCCAGCAGTGTGAGGGCTCGCCTGCAGTACTTC. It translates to CASSVRARLQYF.

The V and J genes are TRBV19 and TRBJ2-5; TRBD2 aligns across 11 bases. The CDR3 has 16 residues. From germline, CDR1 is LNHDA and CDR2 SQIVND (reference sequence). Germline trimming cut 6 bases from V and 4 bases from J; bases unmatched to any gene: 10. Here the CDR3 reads CASSHFTSGSGETQYF. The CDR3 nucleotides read TGTGCCAGTAGCCATTTCACTAGCGGGAGTGGAGAGACCCAGTACTTC.

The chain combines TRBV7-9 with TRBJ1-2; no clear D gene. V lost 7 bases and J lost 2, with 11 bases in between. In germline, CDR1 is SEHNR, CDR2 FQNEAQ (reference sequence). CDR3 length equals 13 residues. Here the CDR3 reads CASNRVSNYGYTF. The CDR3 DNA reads TGTGCCAGCAACCGGGTCTCCAACTATGGCTACACCTTC.

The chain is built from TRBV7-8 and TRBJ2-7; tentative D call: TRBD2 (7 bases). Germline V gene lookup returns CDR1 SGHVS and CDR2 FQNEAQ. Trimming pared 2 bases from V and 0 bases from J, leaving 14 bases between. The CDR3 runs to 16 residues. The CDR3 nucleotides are TGTGCCAGCAGCTTATTAGGGGGGGGAAGCTCCTACGAGCAGTACTTC. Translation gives CASSLLGGGSSYEQYF. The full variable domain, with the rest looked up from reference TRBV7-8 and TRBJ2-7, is GAGVSQSPRYKVAKRGQDVALRCDPISGHVSLFWYQQALGQGPEFLTYFQNEAQLDKSGLPSDRFFAERPEGSVSTLKIQRTQQEDSAVYLCASSLLGGGSSYEQYFGPGTRLTVT.

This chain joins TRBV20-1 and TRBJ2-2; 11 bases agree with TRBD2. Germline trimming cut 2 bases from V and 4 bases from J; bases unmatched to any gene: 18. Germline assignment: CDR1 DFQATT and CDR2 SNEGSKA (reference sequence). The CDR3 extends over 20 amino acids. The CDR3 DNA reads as TGCAGTGCTAGACCAAACACCGGGACTAGCGGTTCTAGGGGCACCGGGGAGCTGTTTTTT. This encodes CSARPNTGTSGSRGTGELFF.

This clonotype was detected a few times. The CDR3 sequence is CASSVGGNIQYF. CDR3 sequence (DNA): TGTGCCAGCAGCGTTGGGGGAAACATTCAGTACTTC. The chain has TRBV2 and TRBJ2-4; tentatively, D is TRBD1 or TRBD2 (5 bases each). The ends were cut back, 6 bases at V and 6 bases at J, with 9 bases in the middle. The CDR3 contains 12 residues. CDR1 and CDR2 (germline): SNHLY, FYNNEI.

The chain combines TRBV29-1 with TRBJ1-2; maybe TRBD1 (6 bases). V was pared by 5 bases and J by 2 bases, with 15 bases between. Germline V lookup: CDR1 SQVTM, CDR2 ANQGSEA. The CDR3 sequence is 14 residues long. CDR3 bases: TGCAGCGTTCGAACAGGGTTTGAAAACTATGGCTACACCTTC. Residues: CSVRTGFENYGYTF.

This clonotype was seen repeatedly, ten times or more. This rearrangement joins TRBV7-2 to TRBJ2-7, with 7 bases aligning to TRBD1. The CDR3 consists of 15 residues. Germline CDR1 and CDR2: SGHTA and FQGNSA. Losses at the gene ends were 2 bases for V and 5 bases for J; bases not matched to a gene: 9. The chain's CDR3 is CASSLKAGGFNEQYF. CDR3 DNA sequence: TGTGCCAGCAGCTTAAAAGCAGGGGGTTTCAACGAGCAGTACTTC.

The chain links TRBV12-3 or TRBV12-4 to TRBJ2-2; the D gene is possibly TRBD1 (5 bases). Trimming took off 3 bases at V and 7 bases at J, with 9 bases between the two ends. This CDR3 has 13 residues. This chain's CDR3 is CASSFSGFGELFF. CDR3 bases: TGTGCCAGCAGTTTTTCAGGGTTCGGGGAGCTGTTTTTT.

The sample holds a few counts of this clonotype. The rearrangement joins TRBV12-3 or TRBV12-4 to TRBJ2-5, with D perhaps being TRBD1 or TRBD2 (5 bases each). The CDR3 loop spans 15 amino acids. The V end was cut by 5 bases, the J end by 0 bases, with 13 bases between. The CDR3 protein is CASSPLWGYQETQYF. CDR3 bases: TGTGCCAGCAGTCCCTTGTGGGGGTACCAAGAGACCCAGTACTTC.

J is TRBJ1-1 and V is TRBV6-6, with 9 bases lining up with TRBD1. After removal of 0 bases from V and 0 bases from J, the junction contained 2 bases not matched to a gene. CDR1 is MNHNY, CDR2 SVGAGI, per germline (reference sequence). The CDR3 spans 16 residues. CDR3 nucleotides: TGTGCCAGCAGTTACTCGAGGGACAGGGTGAACACTGAAGCTTTCTTT. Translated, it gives CASSYSRDRVNTEAFF.

Here the CDR3 DNA reads TGCGCCAGCAGCACACCTAGCGGGAGCATCTCCTACAATGAGCAGTTCTTC. It codes for CASSTPSGSISYNEQFF. The rearrangement uses TRBV5-1 and TRBJ2-1; TRBD2 aligns across 10 bases. The germline V gene has CDR1 SGHRS and CDR2 YFSETQ. J was trimmed by 0 bases and V by 4 bases; bases with no gene match: 7. This CDR3 is built from 17 residues.

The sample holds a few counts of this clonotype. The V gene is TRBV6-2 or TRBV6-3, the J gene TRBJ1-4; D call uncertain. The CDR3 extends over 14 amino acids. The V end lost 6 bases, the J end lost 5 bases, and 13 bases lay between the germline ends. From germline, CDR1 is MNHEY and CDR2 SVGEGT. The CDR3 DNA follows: TGTGCCAGCAGACCACAGAAACTGAATGAAAAACTGTTTTTT. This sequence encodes CASRPQKLNEKLFF.

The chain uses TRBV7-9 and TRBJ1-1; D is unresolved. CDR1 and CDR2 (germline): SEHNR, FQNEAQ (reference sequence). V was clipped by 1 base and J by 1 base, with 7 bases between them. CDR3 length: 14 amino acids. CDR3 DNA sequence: TGTGCCAGCAGCTTAGTTTCAAGGAACACTGAAGCTTTCTTT. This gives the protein CASSLVSRNTEAFF.

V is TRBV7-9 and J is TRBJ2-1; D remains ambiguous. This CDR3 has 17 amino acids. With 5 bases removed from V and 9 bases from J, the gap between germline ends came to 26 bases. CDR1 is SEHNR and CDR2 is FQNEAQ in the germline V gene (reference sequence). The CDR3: CASSPRVVRVRIGEQFF. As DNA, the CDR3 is TGTGCCAGCAGCCCCCGTGTGGTGCGTGTCCGGATAGGTGAGCAGTTCTTC.

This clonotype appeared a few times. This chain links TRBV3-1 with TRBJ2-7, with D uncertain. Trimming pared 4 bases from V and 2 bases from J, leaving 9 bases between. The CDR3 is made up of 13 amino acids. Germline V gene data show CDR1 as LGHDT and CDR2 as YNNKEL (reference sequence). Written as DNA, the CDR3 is TGTGCCAGCAGCCCTGGCGTTGCCTACGAGCAGTACTTC. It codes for CASSPGVAYEQYF.

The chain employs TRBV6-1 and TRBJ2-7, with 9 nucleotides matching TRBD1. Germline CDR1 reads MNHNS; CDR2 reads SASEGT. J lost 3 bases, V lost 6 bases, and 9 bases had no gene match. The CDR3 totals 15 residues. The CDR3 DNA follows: TGTGCCAGCAGCCGAACCTGGGGACAGGGCTACGAGCAGTACTTC. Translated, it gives CASSRTWGQGYEQYF.

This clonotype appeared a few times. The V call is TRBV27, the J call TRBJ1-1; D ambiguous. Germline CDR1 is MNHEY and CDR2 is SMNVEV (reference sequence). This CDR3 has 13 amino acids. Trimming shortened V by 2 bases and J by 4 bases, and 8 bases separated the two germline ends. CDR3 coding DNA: TGTGCCAGCAGTTTAACGCAGAGCACTGAAGCTTTCTTT. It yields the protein CASSLTQSTEAFF.

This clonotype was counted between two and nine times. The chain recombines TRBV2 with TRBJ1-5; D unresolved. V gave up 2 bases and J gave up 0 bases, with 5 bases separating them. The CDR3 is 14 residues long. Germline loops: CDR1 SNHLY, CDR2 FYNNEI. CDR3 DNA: TGTGCCAGCAGTGAACTATCTAGCAATCAGCCCCAGCATTTT. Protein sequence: CASSELSSNQPQHF. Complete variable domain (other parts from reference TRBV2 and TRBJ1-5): EPEVTQTPSHQVTQMGQEVILRCVPISNHLYFYWYRQILGQKVEFLVSFYNNEISEKSEIFDDQFSVERPDGSNFTLKIRSTKLEDSAMYFCASSELSSNQPQHFGDGTRLSIL.

The CDR3 is CASSGTGGRYNEQFF. DNA of the CDR3: TGTGCCAGCAGCGGTACGGGAGGAAGGTACAATGAGCAGTTCTTC. V usage is TRBV9 and J usage is TRBJ2-1, with TRBD2 identical over 7 bases. The CDR3 has 15 amino acids. Trimming took 3 bases from V and 4 from J; bases not matched to a gene: 7. Germline CDR1 SGDLS, CDR2 YYNGEE.

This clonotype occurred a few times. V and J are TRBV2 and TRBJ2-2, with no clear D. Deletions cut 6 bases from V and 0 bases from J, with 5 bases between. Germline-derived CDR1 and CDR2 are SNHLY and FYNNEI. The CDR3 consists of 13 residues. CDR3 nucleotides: TGTGCCAGCAGCCAAACGAACACCGGGGAGCTGTTTTTT. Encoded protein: CASSQTNTGELFF. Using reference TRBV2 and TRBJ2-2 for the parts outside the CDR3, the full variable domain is EPEVTQTPSHQVTQMGQEVILRCVPISNHLYFYWYRQILGQKVEFLVSFYNNEISEKSEIFDDQFSVERPDGSNFTLKIRSTKLEDSAMYFCASSQTNTGELFFGEGSRLTVL.

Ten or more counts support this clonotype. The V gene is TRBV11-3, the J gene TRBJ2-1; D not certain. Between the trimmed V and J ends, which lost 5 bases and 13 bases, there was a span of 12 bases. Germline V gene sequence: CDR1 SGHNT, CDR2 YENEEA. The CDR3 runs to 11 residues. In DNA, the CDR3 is TGTGCCAGCAGCCGAGAAACCCGACAGTTCTTC. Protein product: CASSRETRQFF.

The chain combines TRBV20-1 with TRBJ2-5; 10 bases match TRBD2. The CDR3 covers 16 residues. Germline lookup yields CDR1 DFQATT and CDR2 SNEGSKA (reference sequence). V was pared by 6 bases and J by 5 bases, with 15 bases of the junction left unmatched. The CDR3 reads CSAPIPLAGQRETQYF. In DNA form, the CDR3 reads TGCAGTGCCCCCATCCCACTAGCGGGGCAAAGGGAGACCCAGTACTTC.

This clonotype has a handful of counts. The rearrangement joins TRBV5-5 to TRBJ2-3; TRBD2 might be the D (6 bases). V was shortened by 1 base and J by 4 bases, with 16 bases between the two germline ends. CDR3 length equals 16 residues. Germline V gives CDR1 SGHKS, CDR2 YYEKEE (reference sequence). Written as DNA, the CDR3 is TGTGCCAGCAGCTTGCGACCGGTCGGGAGTGCAGATACGCAGTATTTT. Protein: CASSLRPVGSADTQYF.